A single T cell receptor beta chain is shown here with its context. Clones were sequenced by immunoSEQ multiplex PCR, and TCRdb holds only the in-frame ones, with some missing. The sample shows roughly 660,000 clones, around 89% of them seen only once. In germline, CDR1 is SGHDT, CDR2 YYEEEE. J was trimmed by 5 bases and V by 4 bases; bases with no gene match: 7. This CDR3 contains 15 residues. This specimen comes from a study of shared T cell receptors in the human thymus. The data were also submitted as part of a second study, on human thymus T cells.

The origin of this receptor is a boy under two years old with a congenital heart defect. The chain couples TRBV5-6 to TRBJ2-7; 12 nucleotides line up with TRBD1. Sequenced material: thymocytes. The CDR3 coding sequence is TGTGCCAGCAGCCCCCGCGGGACAGGGGGCAACGAGCAGTACTTC. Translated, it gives CASSPRGTGGNEQYF.